The clone carrying this TCR beta chain has at least ten counts. Its antigen is unidentified. The data were taken from a study of T cells in Graves' hyperthyroidism and ophthalmopathy. The CDR3 is 13 residues long. V was trimmed by 8 bases and J by 2 bases, leaving 11 bases between them. Germline CDR1 and CDR2: MDHEN and SYDVKM. What was amplified from RNA transcripts were TCR beta CDR3 regions. Using the HTBI primer set, a first-round RT-PCR was run on the TCR CDR3. One entry per CDR3 protein results from TCRdb running MiXCR on the multiplex PCR reads. The top ten clones hold 9.5% to 15% of a sample with 500,000 to 650,000 distinct CDR3 sequences, roughly 14% of them seen once. The authors obtained PBMCs from roughly 10 ml of fresh peripheral blood. Study-level points and caveats: A 13 V-J signature model discriminated ophthalmopathy versus stable hyperthyroidism. Blood also contained most expanded thyroid clonotypes above 0.001.

The sample taken for sequencing was blood. V gene TRBV28 combines with J gene TRBJ2-3, with D tentatively TRBD1 (6 bases). The clonotype was recovered from a woman aged 50 to 60 with Graves' ophthalmopathy. CDR3 nucleotide sequence: TGTGCCAGCCTTGGGACAACCACAGATACGCAGTATTTT. Encoded protein: CASLGTTTDTQYF.